This entry lists 19 T cell receptor beta chains sequenced from one sample in a study of blood T cell repertoires in COVID-19. TCRdb's table, derived via immunoSEQ multiplex PCR, lists solely in-frame clones and lacks some. The sample has 200,000 to 250,000 clones, roughly 80% seen once. Source material: peripheral blood. The receptor set was obtained from an elderly woman with active or convalescent COVID-19.

The CDR3 coding sequence is TGCGCCAGCAGCCAAGACCAGGCCCGCTACGAGCAGTACTTC. This translates into CASSQDQARYEQYF. The genes are TRBV4-1 and TRBJ2-7; D is unresolved. The V end lost 0 bases, the J end lost 3 bases, and 9 bases lay between the germline ends. The CDR3 sequence is 14 residues long. Germline V gives CDR1 MGHRA, CDR2 YSYEKL.

The chain recombines TRBV6-2 or TRBV6-3 with TRBJ2-5; 7 positions match TRBD1. CDR3 size: 14 residues. In germline, CDR1 is MNHEY, CDR2 SVGEGT. J was trimmed by 3 bases and V by 5 bases; bases with no gene match: 6. In nucleotides, the CDR3 is TGTGCCAGCAGTCGACAGGACAGGAAAGAGACCCAGTACTTC. It is translated as CASSRQDRKETQYF.

As concerns this clone: This sample includes further DNA sequences coding for the same CDR3. V is TRBV10-3 and J is TRBJ1-1; D is unclear. The CDR3 has 13 amino acids. Germline assignment: CDR1 ENHRY and CDR2 SYGVKD. Trimming removed 2 bases from V and 0 bases from J, with 4 bases in between. DNA for the CDR3: TGTGCCATCAGTGAGACAGTGAACACTGAAGCTTTCTTT. Protein: CAISETVNTEAFF.

This chain joins TRBV28 and TRBJ2-3, with a weak D call TRBD1 (6 bases). There are 14 residues in the CDR3. V lost 3 bases and J 7 bases, leaving 14 bases between the germline ends. Looked up from germline, CDR1 is MDHEN and CDR2 is SYDVKM. The CDR3 region has the DNA TGTGCCAGCAGTTTGAGGTCAGGGGCCAATACGCAGTATTTT. Amino acid sequence: CASSLRSGANTQYF.

This chain joins TRBV28 and TRBJ2-1; D is possibly TRBD2 (5 bases). V lost 3 bases, J lost 2 bases, and 14 bases lay in between. The germline V gene encodes CDR1 MDHEN and CDR2 SYDVKM. There are 16 residues in the CDR3. CDR3 DNA: TGTGCCAGCAGTTTCGGGATAACCTCCCCCTACAATGAGCAGTTCTTC. This translates into CASSFGITSPYNEQFF.

The chain has TRBV5-8 and TRBJ2-1; unclear D gene. V lost 1 base, J lost 9 bases, and 14 bases lay in between. Germline CDR1 reads SGHTS; CDR2 reads YDEGEE. The CDR3 has 14 amino acids. The CDR3 sequence: CASSLSNVYPEQFF. CDR3 bases: TGTGCCAGCAGCTTGTCTAATGTCTACCCTGAGCAGTTCTTC.

The chain employs TRBV19 and TRBJ1-6, with D unclear. CDR1 is LNHDA, CDR2 SQIVND, per germline (reference sequence). This CDR3 contains 17 residues. Trimming left V 1 base short and J 5 bases short, with 15 bases between. The CDR3 DNA is TGTGCCAGTAGTATAGGGGCCAGCCCCGTGGATAATTCACCCCTCCACTTT. Translated, it gives CASSIGASPVDNSPLHF.

This clone was observed a single time. This chain connects TRBV6-5 to TRBJ1-2; possibly TRBD1 for D (5 bases). Germline assignment: CDR1 MNHEY and CDR2 SVGAGI. Trimming removed 5 bases at V and 3 bases at J, with 16 bases between. The CDR3 runs to 15 residues. CDR3 nucleotides: TGTGCCAGCAGTCTCCATGGGGGGTTGGACTATGGCTACACCTTC. The encoded protein is CASSLHGGLDYGYTF.

The V and J genes are TRBV28 and TRBJ2-1; D remains ambiguous. The V gene's germline CDR1 is MDHEN and CDR2 SYDVKM. V was clipped by 9 bases and J by 7 bases, with 16 bases between them. The CDR3 totals 13 residues. The CDR3: CASSARVGNEQFF. CDR3 in DNA: TGTGCCAGTTCAGCAAGAGTCGGGAATGAGCAGTTCTTC.

Details on this clone: A read error may account for a junction end that differs from germline. The chain couples TRBV11-3 to TRBJ1-1; D uncertain. Germline CDR1 reads SGHNT; CDR2 reads YENEEA. The CDR3 totals 13 residues. The CDR3 is CASSLGGVEELVF. DNA for the CDR3: TGTGCCAGCAGCTTAGGGGGTGTGGAGGAGTTGGTATTT.

The genes are TRBV11-2 and TRBJ1-6; D may be TRBD1 (5 bases). V was shortened by 3 bases and J by 9 bases, with 9 bases between the two germline ends. Per the germline V gene, CDR1 is SGHAT and CDR2 is FQNNGV. The CDR3 extends over 13 amino acids. CDR3 sequence (DNA): TGTGCCAGCAGCTTCCGGGGGGGTTCACCCCTCCACTTT. It encodes CASSFRGGSPLHF. The complete variable domain, with remaining parts taken from reference TRBV11-2 and TRBJ1-6, reads EAGVAQSPRYKIIEKRQSVAFWCNPISGHATLYWYQQILGQGPKLLIQFQNNGVVDDSQLPKDRFSAERLKGVDSTLKIQPAKLEDSAVYLCASSFRGGSPLHFGNGTRLTVT.

The V gene is TRBV2, the J gene TRBJ1-4; 7 bases align to TRBD1. Trimming took 2 bases from V and 3 from J; bases not matched to a gene: 0. The CDR3 length is 14 residues. The germline CDR1 and CDR2 sequences are SNHLY and FYNNEI. The CDR3 coding sequence is TGTGCCAGCAGTGAACAGGGGGCTAATGAAAAACTGTTTTTT. Translated, it gives CASSEQGANEKLFF.

The V call is TRBV5-4, the J call TRBJ2-1; 8 nucleotides agree with TRBD2. CDR1 SGHNT and CDR2 YYREEE come from the germline V gene (reference sequence). This CDR3 has 14 residues. V lost 9 bases to trimming and J lost 5 bases; unmatched junction nucleotides: 10. DNA for the CDR3: TGTGCCACGTCCCTAGCGGGCGGGCACAATGAGCAGTTCTTC. Translation: CATSLAGGHNEQFF. Combining the CDR3 with reference TRBV5-4 and TRBJ2-1 gives the whole variable domain ETGVTQSPTHLIKTRGQQVTLRCSSQSGHNTVSWYQQALGQGPQFIFQYYREEENGRGNFPPRFSGLQFPNYSSELNVNALELDDSALYLCATSLAGGHNEQFFGPGTRLTVL.

This chain connects TRBV4-2 to TRBJ2-5, with 12 bases matching TRBD2. The length of the CDR3 is 18 residues. Germline CDR1 LGHNA, CDR2 YNFKEQ. The trim removed 0 bases at V and 2 bases at J, leaving 7 bases unmatched. Written as DNA, the CDR3 is TGTGCCAGCAGCCAAGATTTGCGGACTAGCGGGATTCAAGAGACCCAGTACTTC. It encodes CASSQDLRTSGIQETQYF.

This chain links TRBV4-1 with TRBJ2-1, with 8 nucleotides matching TRBD2. Germline CDR1 is MGHRA and CDR2 is YSYEKL. J gave up 7 bases and V 2 bases, and 13 bases lay outside the gene matches. This CDR3 spans 17 amino acids. CDR3 residues: CASSQIGLAGGGNEQFF. CDR3 nucleotide sequence: TGCGCCAGCAGCCAAATCGGCCTAGCCGGGGGGGGAAATGAGCAGTTCTTC.

The chain employs TRBV19 and TRBJ1-1; D unresolved. The V gene lost 3 bases and the J gene lost 1 base, with 9 bases spanning the gap. There are 14 residues in the CDR3. The germline V gene encodes CDR1 LNHDA and CDR2 SQIVND (reference sequence). CDR3 sequence: CASSMGVENTEAFF. CDR3 DNA: TGTGCCAGTAGTATGGGCGTTGAGAACACTGAAGCTTTCTTT.

The chain couples TRBV29-1 to TRBJ2-5; 7 bases are a match to TRBD2. CDR1 and CDR2 (germline): SQVTM, ANQGSEA. The ends lost 7 bases at V and 5 bases at J; junction bases unmatched: 16. The CDR3 extends over 15 amino acids. CDR3 sequence (DNA): TGCAGCGCTAACTCGGGGGGAGGGCCCGGGGAGACCCAGTACTTC. It codes for CSANSGGGPGETQYF.

CDR3 protein: CATSEGGSYEQYF. In nucleotides, the CDR3 is TGTGCCACCAGTGAAGGAGGGAGCTACGAGCAGTACTTC. This chain connects TRBV24-1 to TRBJ2-7; TRBD2 might be the D (6 bases). The CDR3 has 13 amino acids. The germline gives CDR1 KGHDR, CDR2 SFDVKD. V lost 4 bases to trimming and J lost 3 bases, with 9 bases between them.

The V call is TRBV18, the J call TRBJ1-2; TRBD1 is a possible D gene (6 bases). Trimming took off 3 bases at V and 3 bases at J, with 14 bases between the two ends. This CDR3 is built from 15 residues. The germline CDR1 and CDR2 sequences are KGHSH and LQKENI. The CDR3 sequence is CASSPALAGDYGYTF. For the CDR3, the DNA is TGTGCCAGCTCACCGGCGCTGGCAGGGGACTATGGCTACACCTTC.